This TCR beta chain was profiled in a study of cytomegalovirus exposure and HLA in healthy donors (dated by TCRdb to about 2017). Regarding the complete study: According to an earlier analysis of several hundred of the donors, roughly 180 million T cells yielded over 90 million unique TCR beta sequences and more than 250 Gb of sequence data. Of the 300 to 500 genotyped donors, over 80% were placed in the genetic ancestry cluster associated with self-reported Caucasian donors. On average, about 200,000 unique TCR beta nucleotide sequences were sequenced per donor among about 400 genotyped donors of the cohort, with roughly 18% of those sequences being non-productive. In an earlier analysis of roughly 580 of the donors, high-throughput TCR beta sequencing was used to judge whether each TCR beta V gene segment behaved as functional or pseudogenic. In the later analysis, no new phenotypic data were used to find candidate immune exposures; instead, reliance was placed on TCR beta sequences and their occurrence across donors. Four to six DR-DQ haplotypes were handled as single units for association and clustering, since linkage in the cohort was strong. The study aimed to test whether signatures of past pathogen exposure could be identified by cataloging public T cell receptors. An early release that covered some 630 HLA-typed donors contained around 300 gigabases of sequencing data and tens of millions of unique TCR sequences. Class I and class II HLA loci were covered by the typing at four-digit resolution. In a later analysis, previously published TCR beta repertoires from 670 or so donors were re-analyzed and high-resolution HLA genotyping was added so that TCR occurrence patterns could be studied. Every discovery cohort repertoire had been produced on one sequencing platform. A later genetic analysis used genome-wide SNP genotypes for about 65% of the roughly 700 donors, treating that subset as a discovery cohort. High-throughput TCR immunosequencing, statistical association of individual TCRs with disease status, and machine learning were combined to predict cytomegalovirus infection status. Typing coverage differed by locus: A, B, C, DRB1 and DQB1 were typed in roughly 620-630 donors, DQA1 in roughly 500, DPA1 in nearly 610, and DPB1 in 400 to 480. The T cell repertoires of under 750 subjects were profiled by immunosequencing and related to cytomegalovirus serostatus. Along with the approximately 670-subject first cohort, a separate validation cohort of over a hundred different subjects was used. Alongside the repertoire data, information on donor age, sex, ethnicity and CMV serostatus was compiled. Results the study describes overall, beyond this receptor: A further reported finding was that TCR beta sequences accurately predicted the HLA-A and HLA-B alleles for most subjects in the first cohort. This cohort had only TCR beta chains sequenced, and the lack of alpha or paired-chain data limited which features could be detected. A cluster of highly shared sequence variants was judged likely to be a technical artifact of the sequencing pipeline. Because HLA typing was unavailable for some donors at each locus, only the typed subset was used in association tests. A later genetic analysis associated a missense DCLRE1C variant with V-gene and J-gene trimming of TCR beta chains, and an independent cohort replicated the association. Correlated functional status among segregating V segments might reflect linkage disequilibrium, but an unknown experimental factor could not be ruled out. In a later analysis, TCR association rates were found to vary across HLA loci, with the most associated TCRs seen for DRB1 alleles and the fewest for HLA-C alleles. Sequencing depth was assumed to be roughly uniform across donors in the presence/absence analyses, though that assumption may not hold. A later analysis found that HLA-associated TCR beta chains were more clonally expanded and had lower generation probabilities than equally common non-associated chains. While some public TCRs were present in many individuals, most TCR sequences turned up only very rarely across donors. According to a later analysis, most CMV-associated TCR beta chains appeared to be HLA-restricted, and the HLA associations seemed to be driven largely by CMV exposure. In vitro tests confirmed that a few of the cytomegalovirus-associated TCR beta chains recognize cytomegalovirus antigens. In the study, 150 to 200 TCR beta chains were listed as associated with cytomegalovirus. In both the original and validation cohorts, the classifier was reported to diagnose cytomegalovirus status with high specificity and sensitivity. A later genetic analysis reported fewer N-insertions in productive TCRs among donors in an Asian-associated ancestry cluster than the approximately 700-donor mean. When HLA alleles, especially DR and DQ, strongly co-occurred, TCR associations were difficult to assign to individual alleles. The 87-base-pair reads could not distinguish some IMGT-functional V segments, including TRBV6-2 and TRBV6-3, so those segments were excluded. In an earlier analysis of some 500 of the donors, most TCR beta V segments appeared in productive rearrangements about 87% or about 30% of the time, broadly matching IMGT annotations. A later analysis associated about 17,000 TCR beta sequences with specific HLA alleles at a false discovery rate of 0.05. The only immune exposure information available for the cohort was CMV serostatus. A later analysis reported that several top co-occurrence clusters appeared linked to parvovirus B19, influenza, CMV and Epstein-Barr virus. Because counts were too low, about 18 rarely observed V segments, including chromosome 9 orphons, were excluded from the earlier analysis of roughly 580 of the donors. It was suggested by the authors that the approach could potentially be generalized to other disease states and immunological phenotypes.

The library was built by means of the immunoSEQ multiplex PCR assay. For the multiplex PCR, a mixture combining 60 forward primers for TCR Vbeta segments and 13 reverse primers for TCR Jbeta segments was used. A multiplex PCR assay on genomic DNA amplified the CDR3 region of rearranged TCR beta genes. Amplified TCR beta libraries were sequenced as 87-base-pair reads on the Illumina HiSeq System. In the original analysis: A later analysis counted about 82 million unique TCR beta chains across the 666 repertoires, and 9.5 million to 11 million of these chains were shared by at least two donors. Raw reads were error-corrected and collapsed into unique sequences with a nearest-neighbor algorithm that merged closely related sequences to remove PCR and sequencing errors. CDR3 sequences were aligned to IMGT reference sequences to assign V, D and J gene segments. Each retained sequence needed at least a six-nucleotide match to both a V gene segment and a J gene segment. Rearrangements were classified as productive when the CDR3 lacked stop codons and remained in frame with V and J, and all other rearrangements were classified as non-productive. CDR3 was defined by IMGT convention, running from the second conserved V-encoded cysteine to the conserved J-encoded phenylalanine. The earlier analysis of fewer than 750 of the donors excluded sequences that lacked an unambiguous match to a single V gene segment. In an earlier analysis of a few hundred of the donors, V segments were called functional above 56.7% productive rearrangements and were called segregating when the between-donor standard deviation exceeded 5%. To diagnose cytomegalovirus status from the catalog of TCR beta chain sequences, a statistical classification framework was built. A later analysis assigned V and J genes by comparing TCR nucleotide sequences with IMGT/GENE-DB human TR gene sequences. A later analysis assigned CDR3 sequences and most-parsimonious VDJ recombination scenarios with the TCRdist pipeline. In a later analysis, every TCR beta chain was defined by the combination of its CDR3 amino acid sequence and its V-gene family, and reads without a unique V-gene family were dropped. To address suspected cross-contamination and a sequencing artifact, a later analysis removed 550 to 750 highly shared, low-generation-probability nucleotide sequences. In a later analysis, a clonal expansion index for each public chain was calculated from normalized within-repertoire ranks of inferred template counts. Generation probabilities in a later analysis came from a VDJ recombination model fitted to out-of-frame rearrangements, and those results were checked against IGoR. In a later analysis, hypergeometric tests were used to score TCR-TCR, TCR-HLA and TCR-CMV co-occurrence, with a repertoire-size bias correction applied to TCR pairs. False discovery rates were estimated in a later analysis by permuting HLA or CMV assignments 20 times. In a later analysis, co-occurring TCRs were grouped using DBSCAN, with TCRdist sequence similarity added in when clustering inside HLA-allele-positive subsets. Repertoires with fewer than 30,000 or more than 120,000 public chains were left out of co-occurrence clustering, as were five repertoires with anomalous nucleotide sharing. Here the immuneACCESS table is served through TCRdb, limited to in-frame sequences with V and J called. Missing clones are a known gap in these copies; in checked studies unresolved V genes cover under half, and the rest lacks a known reason. V and J calls and clone size come straight from that table; D and trimming were deduced from the DNA. The sample table contains 80,000 to 100,000 clones; only one count was recorded for over 70% of them. Roughly 11% of the sample lies in the top ten.

In total, 600 or so healthy bone marrow donors made up the cohort. All cohort members were sampled while nominally healthy, although unrecorded immune exposures were likely present. The donor tested CMV seropositive and was one of the 289 seropositive cohort members. Each donor provided a peripheral blood sample, and peripheral blood mononuclear cells were used for TCR beta sequencing. Genomic DNA was extracted from the blood cell samples with the Qiagen DNeasy Blood Extraction Kit. From the cysteine through the phenylalanine, the CDR3 covers 16 amino acids. The sequence is cut down to CDR3 DNA, 48 bases in frame from base 1. Taken from the germline V gene, the CDR1 and CDR2 loops are SGHTS and YDEGEE. V drops 1 base and J drops 4 bases, leaving 16 bases in between. A word on this clone: Its antigen remains unidentified. The input lacks base qualities; no much larger clone sits a single base away.

The sequencing sample was made of PBMCs. The chain was built from TRBV5-8 and TRBJ2-3; possibly the D gene is TRBD1, per 6 matching bases. The receptor was isolated from a man younger than 35 in good health and CMV-seropositive. The bases are TGTGCCAGCAGCTTGAACCGGGACATCTTCGCAGATACGCAGTATTTT. This sequence encodes CASSLNRDIFADTQYF.